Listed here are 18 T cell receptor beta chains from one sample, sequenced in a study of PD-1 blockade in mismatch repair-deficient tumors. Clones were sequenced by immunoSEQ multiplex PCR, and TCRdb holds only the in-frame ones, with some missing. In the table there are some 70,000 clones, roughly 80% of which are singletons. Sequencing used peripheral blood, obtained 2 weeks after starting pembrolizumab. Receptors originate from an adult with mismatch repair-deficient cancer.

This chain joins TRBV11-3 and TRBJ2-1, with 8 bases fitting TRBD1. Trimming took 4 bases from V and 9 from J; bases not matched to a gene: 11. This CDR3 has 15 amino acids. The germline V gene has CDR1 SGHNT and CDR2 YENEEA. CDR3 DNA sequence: TGTGCCAGCAGCTCGAGAGACAGGGGACTCGGTGAGCAGTTCTTC. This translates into CASSSRDRGLGEQFF. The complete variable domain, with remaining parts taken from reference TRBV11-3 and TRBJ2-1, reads EAGVVQSPRYKIIEKKQPVAFWCNPISGHNTLYWYLQNLGQGPELLIRYENEEAVDDSQLPKDRFSAERLKGVDSTLKIQPAELGDSAVYLCASSSRDRGLGEQFFGPGTRLTVL.

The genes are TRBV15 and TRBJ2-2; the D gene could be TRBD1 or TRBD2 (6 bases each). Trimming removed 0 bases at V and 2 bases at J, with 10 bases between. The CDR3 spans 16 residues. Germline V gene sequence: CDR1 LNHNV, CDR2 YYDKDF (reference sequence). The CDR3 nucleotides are TGTGCCACCAGCAGAGATCGGGGGCGCAACACCGGGGAGCTGTTTTTT. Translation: CATSRDRGRNTGELFF.

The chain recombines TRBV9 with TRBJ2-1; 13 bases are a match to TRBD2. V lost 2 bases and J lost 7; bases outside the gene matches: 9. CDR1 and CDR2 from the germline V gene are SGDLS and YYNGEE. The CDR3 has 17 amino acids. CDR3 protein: CASSVGGTSGKINEQFF. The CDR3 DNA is TGTGCCAGCAGCGTCGGCGGGACTAGCGGGAAGATTAATGAGCAGTTCTTC.

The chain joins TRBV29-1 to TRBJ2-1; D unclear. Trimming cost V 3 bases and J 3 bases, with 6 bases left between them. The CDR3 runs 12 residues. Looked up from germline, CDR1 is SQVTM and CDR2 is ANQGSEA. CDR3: CSVDPDYNEQFF. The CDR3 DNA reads TGCAGCGTTGACCCGGACTACAATGAGCAGTTCTTC.

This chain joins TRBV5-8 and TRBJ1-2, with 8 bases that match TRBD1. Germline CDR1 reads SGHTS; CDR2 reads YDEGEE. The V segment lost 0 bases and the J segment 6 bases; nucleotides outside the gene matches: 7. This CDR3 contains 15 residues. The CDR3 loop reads CASSLDDRGANGYTF. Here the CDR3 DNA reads TGTGCCAGCAGCTTGGACGACAGGGGCGCGAATGGCTACACCTTC.

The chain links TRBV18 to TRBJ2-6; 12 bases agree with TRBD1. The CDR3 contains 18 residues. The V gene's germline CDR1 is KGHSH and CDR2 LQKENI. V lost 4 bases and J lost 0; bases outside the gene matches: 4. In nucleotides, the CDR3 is TGTGCCAGCTCACGGGACAGGGGGCCGTTCTCTGGGGCCAACGTCCTGACTTTC. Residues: CASSRDRGPFSGANVLTF.

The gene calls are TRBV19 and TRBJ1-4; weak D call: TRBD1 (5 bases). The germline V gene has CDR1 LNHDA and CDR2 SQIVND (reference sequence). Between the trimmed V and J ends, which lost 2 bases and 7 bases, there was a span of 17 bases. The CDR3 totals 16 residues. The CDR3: CASSITGRGPSEKLFF. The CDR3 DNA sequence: TGTGCCAGTAGTATAACCGGGCGGGGCCCTAGTGAAAAACTGTTTTTT.

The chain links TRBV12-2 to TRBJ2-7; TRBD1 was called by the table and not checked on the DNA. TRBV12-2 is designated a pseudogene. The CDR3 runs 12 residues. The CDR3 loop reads CASRLAGDEQYF. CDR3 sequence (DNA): TGTGCAAGTCGCTTAGCAGGGGACGAGCAGTACTTC.

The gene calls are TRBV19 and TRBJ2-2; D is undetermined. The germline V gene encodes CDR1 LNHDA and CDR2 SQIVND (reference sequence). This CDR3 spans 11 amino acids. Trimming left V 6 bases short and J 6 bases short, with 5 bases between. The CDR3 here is CASRVSGELFF. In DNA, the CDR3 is TGTGCCAGTAGGGTGTCCGGGGAGCTGTTTTTT.

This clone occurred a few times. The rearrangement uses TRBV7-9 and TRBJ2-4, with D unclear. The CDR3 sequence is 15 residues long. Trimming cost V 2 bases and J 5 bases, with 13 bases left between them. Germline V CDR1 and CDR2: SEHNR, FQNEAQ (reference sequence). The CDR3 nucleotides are TGTGCCAGCAGCTTAAGGGCGCAACCCGAAAACATTCAGTACTTC. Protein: CASSLRAQPENIQYF.

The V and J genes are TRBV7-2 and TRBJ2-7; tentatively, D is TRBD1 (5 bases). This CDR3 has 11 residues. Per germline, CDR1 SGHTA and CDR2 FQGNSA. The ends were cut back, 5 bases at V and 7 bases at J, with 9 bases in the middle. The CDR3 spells CASSPRQEQYF. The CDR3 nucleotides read TGTGCCAGCAGCCCCCGACAGGAGCAGTACTTC. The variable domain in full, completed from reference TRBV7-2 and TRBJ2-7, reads GAGVSQSPSNKVTEKGKDVELRCDPISGHTALYWYRQSLGQGLEFLIYFQGNSAPDKSGLPSDRFSAERTGGSVSTLTIQRTQQEDSAVYLCASSPRQEQYFGPGTRLTVT.

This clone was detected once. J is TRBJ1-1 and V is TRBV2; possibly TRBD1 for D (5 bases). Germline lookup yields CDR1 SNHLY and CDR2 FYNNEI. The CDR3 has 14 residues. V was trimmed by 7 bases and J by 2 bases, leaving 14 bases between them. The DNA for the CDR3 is TGTGCCAGCACCATCGGCAGGGACAACACTGAAGCTTTCTTT. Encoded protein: CASTIGRDNTEAFF. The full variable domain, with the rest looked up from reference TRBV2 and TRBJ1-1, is EPEVTQTPSHQVTQMGQEVILRCVPISNHLYFYWYRQILGQKVEFLVSFYNNEISEKSEIFDDQFSVERPDGSNFTLKIRSTKLEDSAMYFCASTIGRDNTEAFFGQGTRLTVV.

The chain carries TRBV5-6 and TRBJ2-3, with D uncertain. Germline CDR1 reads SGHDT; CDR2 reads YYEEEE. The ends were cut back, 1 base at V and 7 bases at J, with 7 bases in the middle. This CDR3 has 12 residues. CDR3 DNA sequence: TGTGCCAGCAGCTTGCCCGCTAATACGCAGTATTTT. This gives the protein CASSLPANTQYF. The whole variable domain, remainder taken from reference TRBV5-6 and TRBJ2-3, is DAGVTQSPTHLIKTRGQQVTLRCSPKSGHDTVSWYQQALGQGPQFIFQYYEEEERQRGNFPDRFSGHQFPNYSSELNVNALLLGDSALYLCASSLPANTQYFGPGTRLTVL.

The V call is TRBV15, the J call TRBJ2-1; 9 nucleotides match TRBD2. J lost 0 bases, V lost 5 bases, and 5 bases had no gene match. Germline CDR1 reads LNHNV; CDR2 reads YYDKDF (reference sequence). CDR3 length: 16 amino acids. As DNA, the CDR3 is TGTGCCACCAGCCGAAGACTAGCGGACTCCTACAATGAGCAGTTCTTC. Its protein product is CATSRRLADSYNEQFF.

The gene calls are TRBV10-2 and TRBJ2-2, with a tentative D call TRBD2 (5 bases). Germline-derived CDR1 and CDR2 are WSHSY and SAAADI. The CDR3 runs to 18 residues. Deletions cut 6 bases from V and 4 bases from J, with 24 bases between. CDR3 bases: TGCGCCAGCAGGGCCCGTGAGACTATACTTTGGGGCACCGGGGAGCTGTTTTTT. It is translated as CASRARETILWGTGELFF.

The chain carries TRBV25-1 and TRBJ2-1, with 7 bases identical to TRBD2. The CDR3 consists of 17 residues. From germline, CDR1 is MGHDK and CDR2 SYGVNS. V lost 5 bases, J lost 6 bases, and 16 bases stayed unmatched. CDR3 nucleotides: TGTGCCAGCAGTTTAGCCCCGGGGGGACCCCAAAGCAATGAGCAGTTCTTC. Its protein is CASSLAPGGPQSNEQFF. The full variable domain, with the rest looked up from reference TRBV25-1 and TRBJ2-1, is EADIYQTPRYLVIGTGKKITLECSQTMGHDKMYWYQQDPGMELHLIHYSYGVNSTEKGDLSSESTVSRIRTEHFPLTLESARPSHTSQYLCASSLAPGGPQSNEQFFGPGTRLTVL.

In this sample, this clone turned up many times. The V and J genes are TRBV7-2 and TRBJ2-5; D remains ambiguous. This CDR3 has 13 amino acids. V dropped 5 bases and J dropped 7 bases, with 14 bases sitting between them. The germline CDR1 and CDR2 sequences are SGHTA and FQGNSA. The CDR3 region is CASSAQNRGTQYF. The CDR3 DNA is TGTGCCAGCAGCGCACAAAACCGCGGGACCCAGTACTTC.

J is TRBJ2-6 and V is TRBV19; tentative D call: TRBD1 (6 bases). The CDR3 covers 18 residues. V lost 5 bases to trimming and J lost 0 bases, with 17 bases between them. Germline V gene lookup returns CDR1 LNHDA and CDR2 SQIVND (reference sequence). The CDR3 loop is CASSPRTDVRSGANVLTF. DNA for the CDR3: TGTGCCAGTAGTCCCAGGACAGATGTTCGCTCTGGGGCCAACGTCCTGACTTTC.